The 2 T cell receptor beta chains below all came from one sample that was sequenced in a study of response to subunit inactivated influenza vaccine. A single record per CDR3 protein comes from TCRdb applying MiXCR to the RT-PCR reads. The repertoire holds approximately 520,000 distinct CDR3 sequences, with 16% as singletons. The specimen comprised CD4+ T cells sorted from PBMCs, sampled less than 30 months after vaccination. The receptors derive from a man aged 50 to 69 who received an inactivated influenza vaccine.

This clonotype was recorded a few times. V usage is TRBV7-3 and J usage is TRBJ2-3; TRBD2 matches at 10 bases. The CDR3 totals 16 residues. J was trimmed by 0 bases and V by 5 bases; bases with no gene match: 5. Germline V gene lookup returns CDR1 SGHTA and CDR2 FQGTGA. CDR3 sequence: CASSPGLAFSTDTQYF. The CDR3 DNA sequence: TGTGCCAGCAGCCCGGGACTAGCGTTCAGCACAGATACGCAGTATTTT. The full variable domain, rest sourced from reference TRBV7-3 and TRBJ2-3, is GAGVSQTPSNKVTEKGKYVELRCDPISGHTALYWYRQSLGQGPEFLIYFQGTGAADDSGLPNDRFFAVRPEGSVSTLKIQRTERGDSAVYLCASSPGLAFSTDTQYFGPGTRLTVL.

Ten or more counts support this clonotype. DNA for the CDR3: TGCAGTGCTAGACTGGGGGGAGGGACCGGGGAGCTGTTTTTT. Its translation: CSARLGGGTGELFF. This chain uses TRBV20-1 with TRBJ2-2; 7 bases align to TRBD2. With V trimmed by 2 bases and J by 5 bases, 5 bases remained unmatched. CDR1 and CDR2 from the germline V gene are DFQATT and SNEGSKA (reference sequence). CDR3 length: 14 amino acids.